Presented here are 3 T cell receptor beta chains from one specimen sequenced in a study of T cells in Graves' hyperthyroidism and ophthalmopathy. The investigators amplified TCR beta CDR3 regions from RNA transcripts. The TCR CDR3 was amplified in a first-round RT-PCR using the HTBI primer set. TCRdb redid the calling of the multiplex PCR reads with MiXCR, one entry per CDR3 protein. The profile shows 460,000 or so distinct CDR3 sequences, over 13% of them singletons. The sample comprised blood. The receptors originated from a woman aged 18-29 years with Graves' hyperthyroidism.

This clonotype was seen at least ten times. This CDR3 is CASGLVPQGSYNEQFF. The CDR3 coding sequence is TGTGCTAGTGGTTTGGTACCACAGGGCTCCTACAATGAGCAGTTCTTC. This chain links TRBV12-5 with TRBJ2-1; the D gene is possibly TRBD1 (6 bases). This CDR3 is built from 16 residues. Germline V CDR1 and CDR2: LGHNT, FRNRAP. V was pared by 0 bases and J by 0 bases, with 9 bases between. Drawing the rest from reference TRBV12-5 and TRBJ2-1, the complete variable domain is DARVTQTPRHKVTEMGQEVTMRCQPILGHNTVFWYRQTMMQGLELLAYFRNRAPLDDSGMPKDRFSAEMPDATLATLKIQPSEPRDSAVYFCASGLVPQGSYNEQFFGPGTRLTVL.

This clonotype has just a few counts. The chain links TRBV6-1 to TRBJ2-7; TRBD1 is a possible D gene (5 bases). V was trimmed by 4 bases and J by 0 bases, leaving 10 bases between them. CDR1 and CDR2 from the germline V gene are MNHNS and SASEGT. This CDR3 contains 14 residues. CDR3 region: CASSGQGYSYEQYV. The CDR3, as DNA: TGTGCCAGCAGTGGTCAGGGCTACTCCTACGAGCAGTACGTC.

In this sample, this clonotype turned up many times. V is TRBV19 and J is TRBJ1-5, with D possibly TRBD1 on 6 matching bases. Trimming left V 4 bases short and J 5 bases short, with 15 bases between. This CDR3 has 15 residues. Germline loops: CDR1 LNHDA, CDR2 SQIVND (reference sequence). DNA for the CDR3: TGTGCCAGTAGTAGGACAGCCGAGGGGGATCAGCCCCAGCATTTT. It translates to CASSRTAEGDQPQHF.